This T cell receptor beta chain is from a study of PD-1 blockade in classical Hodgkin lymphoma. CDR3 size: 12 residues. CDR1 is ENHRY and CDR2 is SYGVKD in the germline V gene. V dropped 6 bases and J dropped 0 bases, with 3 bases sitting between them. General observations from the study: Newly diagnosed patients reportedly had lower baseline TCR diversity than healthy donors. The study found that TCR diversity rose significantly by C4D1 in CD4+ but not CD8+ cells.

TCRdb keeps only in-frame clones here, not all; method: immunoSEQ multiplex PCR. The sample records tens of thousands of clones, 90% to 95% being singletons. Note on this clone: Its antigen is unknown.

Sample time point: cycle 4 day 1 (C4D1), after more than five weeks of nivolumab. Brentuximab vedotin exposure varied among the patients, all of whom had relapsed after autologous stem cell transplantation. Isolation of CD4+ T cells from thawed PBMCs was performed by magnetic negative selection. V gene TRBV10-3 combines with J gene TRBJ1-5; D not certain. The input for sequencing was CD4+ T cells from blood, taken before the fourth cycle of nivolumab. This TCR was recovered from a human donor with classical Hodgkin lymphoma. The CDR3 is CAIRDSNQPQHF. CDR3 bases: TGTGCCATCAGGGATAGCAATCAGCCCCAGCATTTT.